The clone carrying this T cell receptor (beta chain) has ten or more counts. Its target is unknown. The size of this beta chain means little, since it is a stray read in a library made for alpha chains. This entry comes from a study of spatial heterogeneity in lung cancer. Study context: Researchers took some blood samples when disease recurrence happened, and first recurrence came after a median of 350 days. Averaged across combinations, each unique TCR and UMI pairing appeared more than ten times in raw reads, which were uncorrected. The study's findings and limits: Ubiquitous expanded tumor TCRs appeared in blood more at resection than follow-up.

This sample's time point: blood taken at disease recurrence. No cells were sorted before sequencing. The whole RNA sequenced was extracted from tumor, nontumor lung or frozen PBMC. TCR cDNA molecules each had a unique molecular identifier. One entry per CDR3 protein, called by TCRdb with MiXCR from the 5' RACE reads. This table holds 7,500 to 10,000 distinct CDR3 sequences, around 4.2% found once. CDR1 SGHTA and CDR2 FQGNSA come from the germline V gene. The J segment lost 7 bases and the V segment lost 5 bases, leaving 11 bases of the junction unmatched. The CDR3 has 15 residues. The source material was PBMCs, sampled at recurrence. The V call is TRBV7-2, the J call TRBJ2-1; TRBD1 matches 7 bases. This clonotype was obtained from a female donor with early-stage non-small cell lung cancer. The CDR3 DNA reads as TGTGCCAGCAGCCGAAAAGGGGCCAGGGGGAATGAGCAGTTCTTC. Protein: CASSRKGARGNEQFF.